The rows below give T cell receptor beta chains drawn from one sample of a study of blood T cell repertoires in COVID-19. Sequencing used immunoSEQ multiplex PCR; TCRdb keeps in-frame clones, though not all of them. The sample lists roughly 300,000 clones, more than 75% occurring once. The sequenced sample consisted of PBMCs or T cells enriched from blood (not recorded which). The source of these receptors is a man in his thirties or forties who had recovered from COVID-19. Each CDR3 is given with its conserved first and last residue. A D gene is named only where the DNA matches it firmly. Clone size is shown for a subset of rows, as once, few, many or a class of expanded clone.

V	D	J	size	DNA	CDR3
TRBV2	TRBD1	TRBJ1-1	-	TGTGCCAGCACCGACAGGGGAATCGTGAACACTGAAGCTTTCTTT	CASTDRGIVNTEAFF
TRBV10-3	-	TRBJ2-7	-	TGTGCCATCAGTGAGGGCCTCTCCTACGAGCAGTACTTC	CAISEGLSYEQYF
TRBV28	TRBD1	TRBJ1-5	-	TGTGCCAGCAGTAGAGACAGGGACCTAAATCAGCCCCAGCATTTT	CASSRDRDLNQPQHF
TRBV10-3	-	TRBJ1-1	-	TGTGCCATCAGTGACGACAGAAACACTGAAGCTTTCTTT	CAISDDRNTEAFF
TRBV30	-	TRBJ1-1	-	TGTGCCTGGAGCCCGACAGTGAACACTGAAGCTTTCTTT	CAWSPTVNTEAFF
TRBV19	-	TRBJ1-1	-	TGTGCCAGTAGTATAACCAGGGGTGCTGAAGCTTTCTTT	CASSITRGAEAFF
TRBV5-1	TRBD1	TRBJ1-2	-	TGCGCCAGCAGCTTGGGACAGGGAAAGGGCTACACCTTC	CASSLGQGKGYTF
TRBV12-3/TRBV12-4	-	TRBJ2-7	-	TGTGCCAGCCGACAGGGAGGTCTCTACGAGCAGTACTTC	CASRQGGLYEQYF
TRBV30	-	TRBJ1-5	-	TGTGCCTGGAGTGTACGGTGGGGGGATCAGCCCCAGCATTTT	CAWSVRWGDQPQHF
TRBV18	TRBD1	TRBJ1-3	-	TGTGCCAGCTCACCCCCCATCCGACAGGGGGCTGGAAACACCATATATTTT	CASSPPIRQGAGNTIYF
TRBV19	-	TRBJ1-5	-	TGTGCCAGTAGTCCCCGGGTTCAAGGTTGGGATCAGCCCCAGCATTTT	CASSPRVQGWDQPQHF
TRBV18	-	TRBJ2-7	once	TGTGCCAGCTCACGTGGACAGTATGAGCAGTACTTC	CASSRGQYEQYF
TRBV4-1	TRBD1	TRBJ2-7	-	TGCGCCAGCAGCCAAGGGACAGGGGGGACCTCCTACGAGCAGTACTTC	CASSQGTGGTSYEQYF
TRBV5-1	-	TRBJ2-3	-	TGCGCCAGCAGCTTGCAGGCGGGCGGGGGCACAGATACGCAGTATTTT	CASSLQAGGGTDTQYF
TRBV19	TRBD1	TRBJ1-4	-	TGTGCCAGTAGTATGGACAGGGTTGATGAAAAACTGTTTTTT	CASSMDRVDEKLFF
TRBV20-1	-	TRBJ1-4	-	TGCAGTGCTGGCCCAACAGAAAAACTGTTTTTT	CSAGPTEKLFF
TRBV5-1	-	TRBJ2-1	-	TGCGCCAGCAGCTTGGGGGGGCGAGCGCTGAACAATGAGCAGTTCTTC	CASSLGGRALNNEQFF
TRBV2	-	TRBJ2-5	-	TGTGCCAGCACAGGTGACCGTCAAGAGACCCAGTACTTC	CASTGDRQETQYF
TRBV6-5	TRBD1	TRBJ1-2	-	TGTGCCAGCGACAGGGGGCAAAGTGGCTACACCTTC	CASDRGQSGYTF
TRBV18	TRBD1	TRBJ2-1	-	TGTGCCAGCTCACCCTCTTTATCCGGGACAGGGCCCGCCAATGAGCAGTTCTTC	CASSPSLSGTGPANEQFF
TRBV7-8	TRBD2	TRBJ2-1	medium-sized	TGTGCCAGCAGCTTAGGCGGGGTAGCGGGGAGAGAAAAGCAGTTCTTC	CASSLGGVAGREKQFF
TRBV27	-	TRBJ2-1	-	TGTGCCAGCACCGGGTCAACGGGGGCCTACAATGAGCAGTTCTTC	CASTGSTGAYNEQFF
TRBV30	TRBD1	TRBJ1-2	-	TGTGCCTGGACCCCCCTAGGGACAGGTGGCTACACCTTC	CAWTPLGTGGYTF
TRBV9	TRBD1	TRBJ2-3	once	TGTGCCAGCAGCGTAGGACAGGGCCACAGGGGCACAGATACGCAGTATTTT	CASSVGQGHRGTDTQYF
TRBV25-1	TRBD2	TRBJ2-7	-	TGTGCCAGCAGTCTTCTAGCGGGAGGATCCTACGAGCAGTACTTC	CASSLLAGGSYEQYF
TRBV10-3	-	TRBJ1-2	-	TGTGCCATCACCCGGACAGTAGCTAACTATGGCTACACCTTC	CAITRTVANYGYTF
TRBV9	TRBD1	TRBJ1-2	-	TGTGCCAGCAGCCCAGGGGCGGGACAGGGTCCTGGCTACACCTTC	CASSPGAGQGPGYTF
TRBV30	TRBD1	TRBJ1-1	-	TGTGCCTGGACCCAACGACCGGGACAGGGGGGGATTGAAGCTTTCTTT	CAWTQRPGQGGIEAFF
TRBV7-9	TRBD2	TRBJ2-3	-	TGTGCCAGCAGCCCGACTAGCGGGAGGGCCGTGGATACGCAGTATTTT	CASSPTSGRAVDTQYF
TRBV5-1	-	TRBJ1-1	-	TGCGCCAGCAGCCTCTACAGCGGGGGGATGAACACTGAAGCTTTCTTT	CASSLYSGGMNTEAFF
TRBV29-1	-	TRBJ1-3	few	TGCAGCGTTGACCCAGGGGAATCTGGAAACACCATATATTTT	CSVDPGESGNTIYF
TRBV6-1	TRBD1	TRBJ1-3	once	TGTGCCAGCAGTGAAGCTCCCAGGGGGCGTGGAAACACCATATATTTT	CASSEAPRGRGNTIYF
TRBV10-3	-	TRBJ1-2	few	TGTGCCATCAGTCCCCAAGGGGGGGCGATTGGCTACACCTTC	CAISPQGGAIGYTF
TRBV3-1/TRBV3-2	-	TRBJ2-5	-	TGTGCCAGCAGCCCTGGAGGGGAGACCCAGTACTTC	CASSPGGETQYF
TRBV28	TRBD1	TRBJ2-2	-	TGTGCCAGCAGTTCCCACAGGGGGCGCAGGTCCGGGGAGCTGTTTTTT	CASSSHRGRRSGELFF
TRBV18	-	TRBJ1-2	-	TGTGCCAGCTCACCATTCAGGGGCGTCGTTGATGGCTACACCTTC	CASSPFRGVVDGYTF
TRBV2	TRBD2	TRBJ2-5	once	TGTGCCAGCAGCCCCGGACTAGCGGGAGGCGTGGGGACAGAGACCCAGTACTTC	CASSPGLAGGVGTETQYF
TRBV13	-	TRBJ1-6	-	TGTGCCAGCAGCTTCGGGATCGGGGGGAATTCACCCCTCCACTTT	CASSFGIGGNSPLHF
TRBV24-1	-	TRBJ1-1	-	TGTGCCACCAGTGATTTGGGGGGGGGCCGGACCCCCTTAGCTTTCTTT	CATSDLGGGRTPLAFF
TRBV5-1	TRBD1	TRBJ2-7	-	TGCGCCAGCAGCTTGGCGACAGGGCCCTACGAGCAGTACTTC	CASSLATGPYEQYF
TRBV9	TRBD2	TRBJ2-2	-	TGTGCCAGCAGCGTAGCACCCACTAGCGGCCCAGAGGCCGGGGAGCTGTTTTTT	CASSVAPTSGPEAGELFF
TRBV19	-	TRBJ2-2	-	TGTGCCAGTAGTATCGTTTCAGGGGCCGGGGAGCTGTTTTTT	CASSIVSGAGELFF
TRBV25-1	-	TRBJ1-6	many	TGTGCCAGCAGTGAAGTCTCTGGTGGCAATTCACCCCTCCACTTT	CASSEVSGGNSPLHF
TRBV6-6	TRBD1	TRBJ2-7	-	TGTGCCAGCAGAGCGACAGGGACACCCTACGAGCAGTACTTC	CASRATGTPYEQYF
TRBV5-1	-	TRBJ2-1	-	TGCGCCAGCAGTCAAAGGACTACCCTGGCCAATGAGCAGTTCTTC	CASSQRTTLANEQFF
TRBV7-2	TRBD2	TRBJ2-3	once	TGTGCCAGCAGGTCCGGGGGGGGGCAGGGCACAGATACGCAGTATTTT	CASRSGGGQGTDTQYF
TRBV5-1	-	TRBJ1-4	-	TGCGCCAGCAGCTTGGGGAGTTCAACTAATGAAAAACTGTTTTTT	CASSLGSSTNEKLFF
TRBV15	-	TRBJ2-1	once	TGTGCCACCAGCAGAGATAAAGGAGGATCCAATGAGCAGTTCTTC	CATSRDKGGSNEQFF
TRBV4-1	-	TRBJ1-2	-	TGCGCCAGCAGCCAATCAGTCAACCCTAACTATGGCTACACCTTC	CASSQSVNPNYGYTF
TRBV6-5	-	TRBJ2-7	-	TGTGCCAGCCCCCGAGGGGGCGAGCAGTACTTC	CASPRGGEQYF
TRBV10-1	-	TRBJ2-3	-	TGCGCCAGCAGTGAGCTGGGCGGAGGAACAGATACGCAGTATTTT	CASSELGGGTDTQYF
TRBV18	TRBD1	TRBJ1-5	-	TGTGCCAGCGCGACAGGGAGCAATCAGCCCCAGCATTTT	CASATGSNQPQHF